This T cell receptor beta chain is drawn from a study of CD8 T cells in Susac syndrome. RNA was extracted with the RNeasy kit, and a quantity of about 0.45 to 1 ug was reverse transcribed using random hexamers. The immunoSEQ assay covered 54 Vbeta and 13 Jbeta segments for CDR3. One entry per CDR3 protein, called by TCRdb with MiXCR from the immunoSEQ multiplex PCR reads. The data contain hundreds of thousands of distinct CDR3 sequences, just under 95% of them singletons. Between the trimmed V and J ends, which lost 10 bases and 1 base, there was a span of 20 bases. CDR1 MRHNA and CDR2 SNTAGT come from the germline V gene. This CDR3 has 16 residues.

The chain links TRBV6-4 to TRBJ2-4; unclear D gene. The specimen sequenced was CD4+ T cells from PBMCs. The receptor was isolated from a human donor with multiple sclerosis. The CDR3 loop reads CAIPLEPRRAKNIQYF. The CDR3 DNA sequence: TGTGCCATCCCGCTCGAACCCCGAAGGGCCAAAAACATTCAGTACTTC.